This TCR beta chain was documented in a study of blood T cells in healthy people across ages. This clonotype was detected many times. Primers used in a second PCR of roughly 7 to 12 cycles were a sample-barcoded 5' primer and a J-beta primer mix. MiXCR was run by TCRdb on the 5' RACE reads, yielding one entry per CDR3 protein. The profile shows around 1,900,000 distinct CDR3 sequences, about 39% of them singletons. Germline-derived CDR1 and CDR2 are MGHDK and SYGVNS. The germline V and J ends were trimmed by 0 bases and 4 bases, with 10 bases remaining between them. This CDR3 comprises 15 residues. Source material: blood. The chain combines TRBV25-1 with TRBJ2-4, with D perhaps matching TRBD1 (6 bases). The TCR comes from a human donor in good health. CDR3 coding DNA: TGTGCCAGCAGTGAATACCAAACAGGGAAAAACATTCAGTACTTC. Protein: CASSEYQTGKNIQYF. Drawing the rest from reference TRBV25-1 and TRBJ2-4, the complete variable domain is EADIYQTPRYLVIGTGKKITLECSQTMGHDKMYWYQQDPGMELHLIHYSYGVNSTEKGDLSSESTVSRIRTEHFPLTLESARPSHTSQYLCASSEYQTGKNIQYFGAGTRLSVL.